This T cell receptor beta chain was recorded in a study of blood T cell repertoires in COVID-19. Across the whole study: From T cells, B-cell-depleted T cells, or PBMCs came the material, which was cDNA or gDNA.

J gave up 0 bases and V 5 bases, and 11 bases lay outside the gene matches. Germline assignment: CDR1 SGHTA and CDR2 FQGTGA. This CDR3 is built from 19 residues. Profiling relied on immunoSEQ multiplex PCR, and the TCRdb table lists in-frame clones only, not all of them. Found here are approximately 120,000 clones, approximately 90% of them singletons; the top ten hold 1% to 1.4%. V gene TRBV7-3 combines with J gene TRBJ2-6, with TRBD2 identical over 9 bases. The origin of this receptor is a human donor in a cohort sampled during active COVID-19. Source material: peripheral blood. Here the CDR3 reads CASSPPSSGVNSGANVLTF. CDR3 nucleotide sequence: TGTGCCAGCAGCCCGCCATCTAGCGGGGTCAACTCTGGGGCCAACGTCCTGACTTTC.